This T cell receptor beta chain emerged from a study of cytomegalovirus exposure and HLA in healthy donors. Regarding the study as a whole: An analysis that came later showed most CMV-associated TCR beta chains appearing HLA-restricted.

For this clone: Its antigen is still unknown.

The CDR3 has 14 residues. CDR1 and CDR2 from the germline V gene are MNHEY and SVGAGI. V lost 4 bases and J lost 12; bases outside the gene matches: 8. Primers for the PCR totalled 60 Vbeta and 13 Jbeta. Only in-frame clones appear in the TCRdb table, and some are missing; sequencing was by immunoSEQ multiplex PCR. The table records under 150,000 clones, 9.4% of them present only once. The specimen was PBMCs. This TCR was recovered from a male donor in good health and CMV-seronegative. This chain connects TRBV6-5 to TRBJ1-6; TRBD1 aligns across 8 bases. The CDR3: CASSSSTGTGPLHF. The CDR3 DNA follows: TGTGCCAGCAGTTCTTCTACCGGGACAGGACCCCTCCACTTT.